This entry lists 14 T cell receptor beta chains sequenced from one sample in a study of Ad26.COV2.S vaccination and SARS-CoV-2 variants. Treatment: about 20 received Ad26.COV2.S at low or high dose, single or two shots; about 5 received placebo; per-sample allocation not given. At day 63 after the first vaccine or placebo injection, samples were drawn. The table came from immunoSEQ multiplex PCR; TCRdb's copy has only in-frame clones and leaves some out. The table lists 350,000 to 500,000 clones, 90% of them singletons, with roughly 4% in the top ten. The sample here was peripheral blood, taken in a trial of Ad26.COV2.S vaccine versus placebo. Receptors originate from a person aged 18-60 years who received the Ad26.COV2.S COVID-19 vaccine or a placebo.

The J gene is TRBJ1-3, the V gene TRBV7-9, with D maybe TRBD1 (5 bases). CDR3 size: 16 residues. Looked up from germline, CDR1 is SEHNR and CDR2 is FQNEAQ (reference sequence). Trimming took off 2 bases at V and 1 base at J, with 12 bases between the two ends. CDR3 amino acids: CASSLSGGGSGNTIYF. CDR3 bases: TGTGCCAGCAGCTTATCGGGGGGAGGATCTGGAAACACCATATATTTT.

The chain links TRBV21-1 to TRBJ1-5; the table's D call of TRBD1 was not tested on the DNA. TRBV21-1 counts as a pseudogene. CDR3 length: 20 amino acids. CDR3 in amino acids: CASSINPLKDRDYSNQPQHF. CDR3 coding DNA: TGTGCCAGCAGCATTAATCCTCTGAAAGACAGAGATTATAGCAATCAGCCCCAGCATTTT.

The gene calls are TRBV19 and TRBJ2-3; 10 bases align to TRBD1. V lost 6 bases to trimming and J lost 4 bases; unmatched junction nucleotides: 7. Germline-derived CDR1 and CDR2 are LNHDA and SQIVND (reference sequence). CDR3 length: 15 amino acids. CDR3 sequence (DNA): TGTGCCAGTAGCCCGACAGGGGGCTTAGCAGATACGCAGTATTTT. Residues: CASSPTGGLADTQYF.

The chain has TRBV30 and TRBJ2-1, with D unresolved. The ends were cut back, 2 bases at V and 13 bases at J, with 12 bases in the middle. Germline V gene lookup returns CDR1 GTSNPN and CDR2 SVGIG (reference sequence). The CDR3 is 11 amino acids. The CDR3 region has the DNA TGTGCCTGGAGTCCTAGGGTGTCACAGTTCTTC. This sequence encodes CAWSPRVSQFF.

This clone is a singleton in its sample. The chain combines TRBV7-9 with TRBJ1-4; D unresolved. V was pared by 5 bases and J by 0 bases, with 16 bases between. Germline V gene sequence: CDR1 SEHNR, CDR2 FQNEAQ (reference sequence). There are 17 residues in the CDR3. The CDR3: CASSTGRTLATNEKLFF. The CDR3, as DNA: TGTGCCAGCAGCACCGGTCGAACGCTTGCAACTAATGAAAAACTGTTTTTT.

This chain joins TRBV7-2 and TRBJ1-4; 8 positions agree with TRBD1. There are 17 residues in the CDR3. V lost 1 base and J lost 0; bases outside the gene matches: 4. Germline CDR1 is SGHTA and CDR2 is FQGNSA. CDR3 residues: CASSLVQGAATNEKLFF. The CDR3 DNA is TGTGCCAGCAGCTTAGTGCAGGGGGCGGCAACTAATGAAAAACTGTTTTTT.

This chain uses TRBV6-6 with TRBJ2-1, with TRBD2 matching 10 bases. This CDR3 contains 15 residues. Germline V gene lookup returns CDR1 MNHNY and CDR2 SVGAGI (reference sequence). The V segment lost 4 bases and the J segment 7 bases; nucleotides outside the gene matches: 7. CDR3 sequence (DNA): TGTGCCAGCAGTTCCACAGCGGGAGGGCTTAATGAGCAGTTCTTC. This gives the protein CASSSTAGGLNEQFF.

In regard to this clone: The junction does not match germline at one end; this may be a read error. The chain links TRBV15 to TRBJ2-1; 7 bases are a match to TRBD2. In germline, CDR1 is LNHNV, CDR2 YYDKDF (reference sequence). This CDR3 has 15 amino acids. The DNA of the CDR3 is TGTGCCACCAGCCGAGACGGCGGGAGAGACAATGAGCAGTTCTTC. It yields the protein CATSRDGGRDNEQFF.

The chain has TRBV9 and TRBJ2-1, with TRBD2 matching over 9 bases. CDR3 size: 15 residues. Per germline, CDR1 SGDLS and CDR2 YYNGEE. The junction had 3 bases not matched to a gene; V was cut back by 3 bases and J by 2 bases. CDR3 region: CASSDAGGPYNEQFF. CDR3 nucleotides: TGTGCCAGCAGCGACGCGGGAGGGCCCTACAATGAGCAGTTCTTC.

V usage is TRBV2 and J usage is TRBJ2-1; tentative D call: TRBD2 (6 bases). The CDR3 covers 16 residues. The germline V gene encodes CDR1 SNHLY and CDR2 FYNNEI. Trimming shortened V by 8 bases and J by 2 bases, and 19 bases separated the two germline ends. The CDR3 sequence is CASRETISKPYNEQFF. Written as DNA, the CDR3 is TGTGCCAGCCGGGAGACCATATCTAAGCCCTACAATGAGCAGTTCTTC.

The rearrangement uses TRBV28 and TRBJ2-4, with 9 positions matching TRBD2. The V gene's germline CDR1 is MDHEN and CDR2 SYDVKM. V trimming: 2 bases; J trimming: 0 bases; junction bases outside the gene matches: 2. The CDR3 is 16 amino acids. CDR3 amino acids: CASSLLAGSAKNIQYF. The CDR3, as DNA: TGTGCCAGCAGTTTACTAGCGGGGTCAGCCAAAAACATTCAGTACTTC. Complete variable domain (other parts from reference TRBV28 and TRBJ2-4): DVKVTQSSRYLVKRTGEKVFLECVQDMDHENMFWYRQDPGLGLRLIYFSYDVKMKEKGDIPEGYSVSREKKERFSLILESASTNQTSMYLCASSLLAGSAKNIQYFGAGTRLSVL.

The rearrangement joins TRBV6-2 or TRBV6-3 to TRBJ2-7, with 9 bases lining up with TRBD1. The junction had 2 bases not matched to a gene; V was cut back by 0 bases and J by 2 bases. In germline, CDR1 is MNHEY, CDR2 SVGEGT. The CDR3 consists of 15 residues. CDR3 sequence reads: CASSYSTGGPYEQYF. DNA for the CDR3: TGTGCCAGCAGTTACTCAACAGGGGGCCCCTACGAGCAGTACTTC.

The chain combines TRBV3-1 (or the pseudogene TRBV3-2) with TRBJ1-4; TRBD1 aligns across 9 bases. V lost 3 bases to trimming and J lost 4 bases; unmatched junction nucleotides: 3. The CDR3 totals 15 residues. Germline CDR1 LGHDT, CDR2 YNNKEL (reference sequence). The CDR3 is CASSHPTGGNEKLFF. For the CDR3, the DNA is TGTGCCAGCAGCCACCCGACAGGGGGTAATGAAAAACTGTTTTTT.

CDR3: CACRRGRNTEAFF. The CDR3 coding sequence is TGTGCCTGTAGAAGGGGCAGGAACACTGAAGCTTTCTTT. The chain is built from TRBV25-1 and TRBJ1-1; D might be TRBD1 (5 bases). V dropped 11 bases and J dropped 1 base, with 14 bases sitting between them. Germline CDR1 is MGHDK and CDR2 is SYGVNS. This CDR3 has 13 amino acids.